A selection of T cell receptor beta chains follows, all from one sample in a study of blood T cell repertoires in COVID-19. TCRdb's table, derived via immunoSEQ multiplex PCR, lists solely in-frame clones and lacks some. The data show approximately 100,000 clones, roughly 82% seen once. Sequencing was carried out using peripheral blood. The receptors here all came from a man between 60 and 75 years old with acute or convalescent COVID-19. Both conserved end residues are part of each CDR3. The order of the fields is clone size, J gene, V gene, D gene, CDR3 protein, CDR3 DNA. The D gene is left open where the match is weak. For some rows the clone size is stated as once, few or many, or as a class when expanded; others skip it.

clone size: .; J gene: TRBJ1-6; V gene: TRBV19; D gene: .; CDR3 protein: CASSPSAGVDSPLHF; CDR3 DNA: TGTGCCAGTAGCCCCTCTGCGGGGGTCGACTCACCCCTCCACTTT
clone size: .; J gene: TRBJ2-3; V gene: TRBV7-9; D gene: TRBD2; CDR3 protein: CASSVELAGGLDTQYF; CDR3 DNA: TGTGCCAGCAGCGTCGAACTAGCGGGGGGGTTAGATACGCAGTATTTT
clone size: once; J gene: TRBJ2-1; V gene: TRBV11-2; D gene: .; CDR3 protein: CASCRIPNNEQFF; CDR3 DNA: TGTGCCAGCTGCAGGATCCCTAACAATGAGCAGTTCTTC
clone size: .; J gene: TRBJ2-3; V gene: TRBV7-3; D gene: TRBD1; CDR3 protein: CASSLGQVPGADTQYF; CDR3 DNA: TGTGCCAGCAGCTTAGGACAGGTGCCAGGGGCAGATACGCAGTATTTT
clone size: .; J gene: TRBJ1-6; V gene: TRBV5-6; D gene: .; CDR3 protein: CASNVRALALSPLHF; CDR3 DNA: TGTGCCAGCAATGTTCGGGCGCTAGCTCTCTCACCCCTCCACTTT
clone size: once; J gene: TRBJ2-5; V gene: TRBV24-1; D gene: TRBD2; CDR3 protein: CATSDNSGGGQETQYF; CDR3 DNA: TGTGCCACCAGTGACAATAGCGGGGGTGGGCAAGAGACCCAGTACTTC
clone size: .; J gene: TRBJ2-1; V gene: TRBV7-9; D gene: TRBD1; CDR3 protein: CATRDSYNEQFF; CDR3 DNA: TGTGCCACCCGGGACAGTTACAATGAGCAGTTCTTC
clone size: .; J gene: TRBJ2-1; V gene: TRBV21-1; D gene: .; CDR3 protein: CASSGGLAEEQFF; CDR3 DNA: TGTGCCAGCAGCGGGGGACTAGCGGAGGAGCAGTTCTTC
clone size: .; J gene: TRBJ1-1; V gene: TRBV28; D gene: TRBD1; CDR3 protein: CASTDRTGPGTEAFF; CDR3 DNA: TGTGCCAGCACCGATCGGACAGGCCCGGGAACTGAAGCTTTCTTT
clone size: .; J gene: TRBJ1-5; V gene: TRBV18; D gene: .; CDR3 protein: CASSPQGGMDQPQHF; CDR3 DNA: TGTGCCAGCTCACCACAGGGAGGGATGGATCAGCCCCAGCATTTT
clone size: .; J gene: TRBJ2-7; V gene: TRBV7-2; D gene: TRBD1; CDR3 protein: CASSLSFGTGTYEQYF; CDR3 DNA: TGTGCCAGCAGCTTAAGTTTCGGGACAGGAACCTACGAGCAGTACTTC
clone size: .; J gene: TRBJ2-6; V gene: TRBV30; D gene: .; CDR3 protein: CAWSTGTGGANVLTF; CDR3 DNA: TGTGCCTGGAGTACAGGGACCGGTGGGGCCAACGTCCTGACTTTC
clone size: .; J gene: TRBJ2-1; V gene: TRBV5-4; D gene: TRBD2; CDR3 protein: CASSLERGDYNEQFF; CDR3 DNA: TGTGCCAGCAGCCTTGAGCGGGGGGATTACAATGAGCAGTTCTTC
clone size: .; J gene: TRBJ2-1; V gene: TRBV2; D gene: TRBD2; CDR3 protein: CASKVREGQFF; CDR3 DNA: TGTGCCAGCAAAGTGCGGGAGGGGCAGTTCTTC
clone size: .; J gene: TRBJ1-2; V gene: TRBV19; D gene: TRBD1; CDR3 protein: CASRDRDQYGYTF; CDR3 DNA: TGTGCCAGTAGGGACAGGGATCAATACGGCTACACCTTC
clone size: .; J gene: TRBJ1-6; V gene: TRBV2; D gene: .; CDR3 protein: CASTRTPSPLHF; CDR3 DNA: TGTGCCAGCACCCGGACACCTTCACCCCTCCACTTT
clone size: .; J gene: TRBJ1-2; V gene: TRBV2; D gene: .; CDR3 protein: CASRDNGYTF; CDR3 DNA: TGTGCCAGCAGAGACAATGGCTACACCTTC
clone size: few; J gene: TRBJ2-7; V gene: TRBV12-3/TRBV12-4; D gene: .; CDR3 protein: CASSPKLYYEQYF; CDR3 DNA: TGTGCCAGCAGCCCCAAACTATACTACGAGCAGTACTTC
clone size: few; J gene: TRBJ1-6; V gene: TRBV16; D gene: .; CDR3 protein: CASSRLTGGNSPLHF; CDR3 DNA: TGTGCCAGCAGCCGATTAACGGGGGGGAATTCACCCCTCCACTTT
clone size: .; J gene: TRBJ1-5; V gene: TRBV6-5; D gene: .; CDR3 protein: CASLTHGMFAQPQHF; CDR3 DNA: TGTGCCAGCCTCACCCACGGGATGTTCGCTCAGCCCCAGCATTTT
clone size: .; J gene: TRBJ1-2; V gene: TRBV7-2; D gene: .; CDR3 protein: CASSLDGPQAGYTF; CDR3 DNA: TGTGCCAGCAGCTTAGATGGGCCGCAAGCTGGCTACACCTTC
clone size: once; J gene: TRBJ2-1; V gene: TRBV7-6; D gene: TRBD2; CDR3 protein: CASGGADNEQFF; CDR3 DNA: TGTGCGAGCGGGGGGGCCGACAATGAGCAGTTCTTC
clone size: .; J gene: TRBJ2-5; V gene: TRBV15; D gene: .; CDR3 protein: CATSRPGIPGQETQYF; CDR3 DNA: TGTGCCACCAGCAGACCAGGGATTCCCGGGCAAGAGACCCAGTACTTC
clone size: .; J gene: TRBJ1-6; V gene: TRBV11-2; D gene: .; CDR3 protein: CASSSQAPLHF; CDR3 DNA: TGTGCCAGCAGCAGCCAGGCGCCCCTCCACTTT
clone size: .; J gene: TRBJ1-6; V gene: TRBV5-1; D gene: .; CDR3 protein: CASSFGSGQENSPLHF; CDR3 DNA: .
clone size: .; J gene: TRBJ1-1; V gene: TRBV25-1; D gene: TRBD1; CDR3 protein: CASSETGANTEAFF; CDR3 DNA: TGTGCCAGCAGCGAGACAGGGGCGAACACTGAAGCTTTCTTT
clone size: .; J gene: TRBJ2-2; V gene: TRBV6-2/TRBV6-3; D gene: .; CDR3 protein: CASSTILTGELFF; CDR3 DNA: TGTGCCAGCAGTACTATCTTGACCGGGGAGCTGTTTTTT
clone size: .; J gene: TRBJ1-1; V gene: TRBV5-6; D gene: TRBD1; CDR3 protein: CASSLNRGTEAFF; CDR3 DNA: TGTGCCAGCAGCTTGAACAGGGGAACTGAAGCTTTCTTT
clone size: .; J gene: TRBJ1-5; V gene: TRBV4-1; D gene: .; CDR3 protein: CASSQGPGGLTSPQHF; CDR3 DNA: TGCGCCAGCAGCCAAGGGCCGGGAGGGTTAACCTCGCCCCAGCATTTT
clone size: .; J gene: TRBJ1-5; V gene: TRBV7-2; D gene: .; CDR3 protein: CASSPFRGWNQPQHF; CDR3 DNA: TGTGCCAGCAGCCCCTTTCGGGGTTGGAATCAGCCCCAGCATTTT
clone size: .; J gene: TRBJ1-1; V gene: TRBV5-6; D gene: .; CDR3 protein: CASSSRRGAEAFF; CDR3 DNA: TGTGCCAGCAGCTCAAGGAGGGGCGCTGAAGCTTTCTTT
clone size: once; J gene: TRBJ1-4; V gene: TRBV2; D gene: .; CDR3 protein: CASERGQGKTTNEKLFF; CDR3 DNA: TGTGCCAGCGAAAGGGGCCAGGGGAAGACAACTAATGAAAAACTGTTTTTT
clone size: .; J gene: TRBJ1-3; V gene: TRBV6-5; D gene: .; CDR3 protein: CASSLTGSSGNTIYF; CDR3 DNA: TGTGCCAGCAGTCTTACCGGGAGCTCTGGAAACACCATATATTTT
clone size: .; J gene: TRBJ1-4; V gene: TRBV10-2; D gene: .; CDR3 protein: CASSESNPTYWEEKLFF; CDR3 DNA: TGCGCCAGCAGTGAGAGCAATCCGACGTACTGGGAGGAAAAACTGTTTTTT
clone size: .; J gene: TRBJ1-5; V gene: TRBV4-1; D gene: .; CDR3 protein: CASSQGGGGGNQPQHF; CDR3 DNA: TGCGCCAGCAGCCAAGGAGGCGGGGGCGGCAATCAGCCCCAGCATTTT
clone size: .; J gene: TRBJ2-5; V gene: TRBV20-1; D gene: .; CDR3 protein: CSASLRGPGQTQYF; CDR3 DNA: TGCAGTGCTAGTTTGCGGGGCCCCGGCCAGACCCAGTACTTC
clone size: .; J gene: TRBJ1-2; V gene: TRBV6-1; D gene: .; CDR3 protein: CASSELGGYGYTF; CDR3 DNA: TGTGCCAGCAGTGAACTCGGGGGATATGGCTACACCTTC
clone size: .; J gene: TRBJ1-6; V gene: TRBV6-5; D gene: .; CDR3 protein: CASSFRSAYNSPLHF; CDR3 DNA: TGTGCCAGCAGTTTTCGTAGCGCCTATAATTCACCCCTCCACTTT
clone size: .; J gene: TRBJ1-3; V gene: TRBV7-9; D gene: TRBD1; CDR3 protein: CASSLTGAGEAGNTIYF; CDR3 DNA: TGTGCCAGCAGCTTAACAGGGGCAGGGGAAGCTGGAAACACCATATATTTT
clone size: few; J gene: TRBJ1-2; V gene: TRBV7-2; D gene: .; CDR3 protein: CASSGSRANYGYTF; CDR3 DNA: TGTGCCAGCAGCGGTAGCAGGGCTAACTATGGCTACACCTTC
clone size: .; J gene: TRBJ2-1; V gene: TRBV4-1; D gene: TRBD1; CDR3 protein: CASSQVIRGTGSVNEQFF; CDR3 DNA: TGCGCCAGCAGCCAAGTAATCCGCGGGACAGGGTCGGTCAATGAGCAGTTCTTC
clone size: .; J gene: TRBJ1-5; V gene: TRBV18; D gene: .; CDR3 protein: CASSRTGYGNQPQHF; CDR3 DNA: TGTGCCAGCTCCCGTACAGGGTATGGCAATCAGCCCCAGCATTTT
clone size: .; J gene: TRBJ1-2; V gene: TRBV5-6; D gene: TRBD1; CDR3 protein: CASSYGTAKRLIPLGTF; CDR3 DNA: TGTGCCAGCAGCTACGGGACAGCGAAGCGTTTAATACCATTAGGGACCTTC
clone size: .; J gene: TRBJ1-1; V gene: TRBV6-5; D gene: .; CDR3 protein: CASTRGTEAFF; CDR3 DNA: TGTGCCAGCACCCGAGGGACTGAAGCTTTCTTT
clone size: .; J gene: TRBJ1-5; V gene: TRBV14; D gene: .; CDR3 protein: CASSQDVAEGGQPQHF; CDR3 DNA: TGTGCCAGCAGCCAAGACGTGGCCGAGGGCGGTCAGCCCCAGCATTTT
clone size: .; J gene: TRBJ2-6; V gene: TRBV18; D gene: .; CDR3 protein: CASRGSGANVLTF; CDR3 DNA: TGTGCCAGCAGGGGTTCTGGGGCCAACGTCCTGACTTTC
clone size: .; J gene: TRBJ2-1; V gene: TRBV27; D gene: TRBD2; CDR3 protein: CASKPVRGGLLGSNEQFF; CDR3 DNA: TGTGCCAGCAAACCGGTGCGGGGGGGCCTATTAGGGTCGAATGAGCAGTTCTTC
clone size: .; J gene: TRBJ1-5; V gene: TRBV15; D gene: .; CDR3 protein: CATSRDWQDGSQPQHF; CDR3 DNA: TGTGCCACCAGCAGAGATTGGCAGGATGGTAGTCAGCCCCAGCATTTT
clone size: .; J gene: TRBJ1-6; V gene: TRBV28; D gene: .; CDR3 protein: CASSLTGNYSPLHF; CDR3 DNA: TGTGCCAGCAGTCTTACAGGGAACTATTCACCCCTCCACTTT
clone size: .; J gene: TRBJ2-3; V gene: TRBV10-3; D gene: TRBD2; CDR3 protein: CAISSGGGTDTQYF; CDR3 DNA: TGTGCCATCAGTAGCGGGGGGGGCACAGATACGCAGTATTTT
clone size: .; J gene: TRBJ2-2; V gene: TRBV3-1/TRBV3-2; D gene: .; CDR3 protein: CASSHLERDNTGELFF; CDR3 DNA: TGTGCCAGCAGCCACCTCGAGAGGGATAACACCGGGGAGCTGTTTTTT
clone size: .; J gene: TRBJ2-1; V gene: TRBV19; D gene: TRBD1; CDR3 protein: CASSRQGSSYNEQFF; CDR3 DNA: TGTGCCAGTAGTAGACAGGGAAGCTCCTACAATGAGCAGTTCTTC
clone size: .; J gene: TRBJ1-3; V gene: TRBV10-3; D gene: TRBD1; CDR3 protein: CAISESGTGGSGNTIYF; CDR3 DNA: TGTGCCATCAGTGAGTCTGGGACAGGGGGCTCTGGAAACACCATATATTTT
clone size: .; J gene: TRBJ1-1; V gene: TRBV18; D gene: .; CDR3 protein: CASSPRVDRNTEAFF; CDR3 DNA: TGTGCCAGCTCACCACGAGTCGACAGGAACACTGAAGCTTTCTTT
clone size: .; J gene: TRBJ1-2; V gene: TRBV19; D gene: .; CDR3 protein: CASSPDRAGYGYTF; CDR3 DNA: TGTGCCAGTAGTCCTGACCGGGCGGGCTATGGCTACACCTTC
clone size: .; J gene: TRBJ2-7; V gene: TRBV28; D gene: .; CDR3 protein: CASSTPDSYEQYF; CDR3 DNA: TGTGCCAGCAGTACCCCGGACAGCTACGAGCAGTACTTC
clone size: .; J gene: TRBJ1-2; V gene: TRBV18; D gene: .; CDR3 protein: CASVGSEGLHTF; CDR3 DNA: TGTGCCAGCGTGGGATCAGAGGGCCTACACACCTTC